The source of this T cell receptor (beta chain) is a study of tumor-infiltrating lymphocytes in primary liver carcinoma. This CDR3 is built from 16 residues. V lost 3 bases and J lost 3; bases outside the gene matches: 4. Germline-derived CDR1 and CDR2 are ENHRY and SYGVKD. This clonotype was seen only a few times. Alongside blood RNA obtained from unsorted whole blood, germline DNA was also extracted. Those patients suffered from chronic HBV infection and were treatment-naive. The template, roughly 0.45 ug total RNA, yielded TCR beta cDNA made with a constant-region primer. Slightly modified ARM-PCR with three nested multiplex PCR rounds yielded TCR beta libraries. The two initial PCR rounds, around 11 cycles each, used TRBV1-TRBV30 forward and C-beta reverse primers. MiXCR, applied by TCRdb to the multiplex PCR reads, yields one record per CDR3 protein. The table lists 250,000 to 350,000 distinct CDR3 sequences, more than 55% of them singletons.

This receptor was taken from a woman aged 25 to 39 with primary liver carcinoma and hepatitis B virus infection. The chain is built from TRBV10-3 and TRBJ2-1; 11 bases are shared with TRBD2. Sequenced: peripheral blood. CDR3 protein: CAISDPTSGSYNEQFF. The CDR3 DNA follows: TGTGCCATCAGTGACCCCACTAGCGGGAGCTACAATGAGCAGTTCTTC.